Listed below are T cell receptor beta chains from one sample, sequenced in a study of spatial heterogeneity in lung cancer. MiXCR was run by TCRdb on the 5' RACE reads, yielding one entry per CDR3 protein. The table shows about 23,000 distinct CDR3 sequences, with about 4.7% occurring only once. This specimen was PBMCs, taken at surgery. The receptors stem from a male donor with early-stage non-small cell lung cancer. Each CDR3 is given with its conserved first and last residue. Each record gives: CDR3 length, J gene, clone size, V gene, D gene, CDR3 DNA, CDR3 protein. A D gene is named only where the DNA matches it firmly. Expanded clones get a size class; other rows say once, few or many, or leave the size out.

12,TRBJ1-1,medium-sized,TRBV20-1,.,TGCAGTGCTACTAGCCCTTTTTTGAGAGCTTTCTTT,CSATSPFLRAFF
15,TRBJ2-5,many,TRBV7-2,TRBD2,TGTGCCAGCAGCCCCTGGGGACTAGTGGGAGAGACCCAGTACTTC,CASSPWGLVGETQYF
14,TRBJ1-1,few,TRBV9,.,TGTGCCAGCAGCGTAGTCACGGGGAGGGCTGAAGCTTTCTTT,CASSVVTGRAEAFF
14,TRBJ2-7,.,TRBV7-2,.,TGTGCCAGCAGCCCTTCGACCAGTCCCTACGAGCAGTACTTC,CASSPSTSPYEQYF
16,TRBJ1-1,many,TRBV18,.,TGTGCCAGCTCACCAGTGGTGCAGGGCTGGAACACTGAAGCTTTCTTT,CASSPVVQGWNTEAFF
18,TRBJ1-6,many,TRBV4-2,TRBD1,TGTGCCAGCAGCCAAGATGGGCAGGGGGCCTCCTATAATTCACCCCTCCACTTT,CASSQDGQGASYNSPLHF
15,TRBJ2-5,many,TRBV7-2,.,TGTGCCAGCAGCGGAAACACAGGGATACAAGAGACCCAGTACTTC,CASSGNTGIQETQYF
13,TRBJ2-5,.,TRBV4-2,.,TGTGCCAGCAGTTCGACAGAGCAAGAGACCCAGTACTTC,CASSSTEQETQYF
14,TRBJ2-1,many,TRBV6-5,TRBD2,TGTGCCAGCAGTTATTGGGCGGGAGTCAATGAGCAGTTCTTC,CASSYWAGVNEQFF
16,TRBJ1-1,many,TRBV7-2,TRBD1,TGTGCCAGCAGCTTAGACCGGACAGGACTGGGGGCTGAAGCTTTCTTT,CASSLDRTGLGAEAFF
12,TRBJ2-7,many,TRBV2,.,TGTGCCAGCACGGGCCCCGGGGGCGAGCAGTACTTC,CASTGPGGEQYF
14,TRBJ2-1,many,TRBV6-5,.,TGTGCCAGCAGTTTATCGGGACCGGCCCAGGGGCAGTTCTTC,CASSLSGPAQGQFF
15,TRBJ1-2,medium-sized,TRBV24-1,TRBD1,TGTGCCACCAGTGATACTCGGACAGGGACCTATGGCTACACCTTC,CATSDTRTGTYGYTF
11,TRBJ2-1,few,TRBV20-1,.,TGCAGTACCCGTCTGGGCAATGAGCAGTTCTTC,CSTRLGNEQFF
14,TRBJ2-3,many,TRBV9,TRBD2,TGTGCCAGCAGCGGACTAGCGGGCACAGATACGCAGTATTTT,CASSGLAGTDTQYF
18,TRBJ2-6,many,TRBV28,TRBD1,TGTGCCAGCAGCACCCAGACAGGGGGAATCTCTGGGGCCAACGTCCTGACTTTC,CASSTQTGGISGANVLTF
16,TRBJ2-5,many,TRBV12-5,TRBD1,TGTGCTAGTGGTTTGGACTCGGGACAGGGCTCAGAGACCCAGTACTTC,CASGLDSGQGSETQYF
12,TRBJ1-4,many,TRBV12-3/TRBV12-4,.,TGTGCCAGCAGTTTTCATGGGGAAAAACTGTTTTTT,CASSFHGEKLFF
12,TRBJ2-7,many,TRBV7-2,.,TGTGCCAGCAGCCCGTACTCCTACGAGCAGTACTTC,CASSPYSYEQYF
16,TRBJ2-7,few,TRBV10-2,.,TGCGCCAGCAGTGAGTCGGGTGGGGGCAGCTCCTACGAGCAGTACTTC,CASSESGGGSSYEQYF
14,TRBJ2-1,many,TRBV30,TRBD1,TGTGCCTGGAGGACGACAGGGGGCTGGAGTGAGCAGTTCTTC,CAWRTTGGWSEQFF
13,TRBJ2-1,many,TRBV20-1,TRBD2,TGCAGTGCTCCCCTCGGGGGGGCTCGGGAGCAGTTCTTC,CSAPLGGAREQFF
15,TRBJ1-3,many,TRBV7-2,.,TGTGCCAGCAGCCCCTCAGTCGACTCTGGAAACACCATATATTTT,CASSPSVDSGNTIYF
13,TRBJ1-6,.,TRBV28,.,TGTGCCAGCAGTTTATTGGTGGGATCACCCCTCCACTTT,CASSLLVGSPLHF
14,TRBJ1-1,.,TRBV30,.,TGTGCCTGGTACGTCAGGGGAGAGAACACTGAAGCTTTCTTT,CAWYVRGENTEAFF
14,TRBJ1-5,many,TRBV7-2,.,TGTGCCAGCAGCTCCCTGGGGGAGAATCAGCCCCAGCATTTT,CASSSLGENQPQHF
15,TRBJ2-2,few,TRBV18,.,TGTGCCAGCTCACCGAACGGGCAGCGGACCGGGGAGCTGTTTTTT,CASSPNGQRTGELFF
15,TRBJ2-7,medium-sized,TRBV4-3,.,TGCGCCAGCAGCCAGAAGCGGGCGGTTTCCCACGAGCAGTACTTC,CASSQKRAVSHEQYF
13,TRBJ2-3,many,TRBV12-3/TRBV12-4,.,TGTGCCAGCCTGGGGTGGGCCACAGATACGCAGTATTTT,CASLGWATDTQYF
15,TRBJ2-7,many,TRBV4-2,TRBD1,TGTGCCAGCAGCCAAGTGGGGGACAGCTCCTACGAGCAGTACTTC,CASSQVGDSSYEQYF
16,TRBJ2-3,many,TRBV30,.,TGTGCCTGGAGTGTAACAGAAACTATTAGCACAGATACGCAGTATTTT,CAWSVTETISTDTQYF
12,TRBJ2-3,many,TRBV3-1,.,TGTGCCAGCAGCCAAGTTTCAGTTACGCAGTATTTT,CASSQVSVTQYF
17,TRBJ2-1,many,TRBV4-3,.,TGCGCCAGCAGCCAAGATATCGGGGGAAGCTCCTACAATGAGCAGTTCTTC,CASSQDIGGSSYNEQFF
15,TRBJ2-2,.,TRBV19,.,TGTGCCAGTATCGGGCTACACGCGAACACCGGGGAGCTGTTTTTT,CASIGLHANTGELFF
13,TRBJ2-5,few,TRBV30,.,TGTGCCTGGGCCCGTCCGTACCAAGAGACCCAGTACTTC,CAWARPYQETQYF
17,TRBJ1-5,many,TRBV3-1,TRBD1,TGTGCCAGCAGCCAAGGGGCCGGGACAGGGTTCCATCAGCCCCAGCATTTT,CASSQGAGTGFHQPQHF
15,TRBJ1-6,many,TRBV28,.,TGTGCCAGCACGAGGGGGAATCCCTATAATTCACCCCTCCACTTT,CASTRGNPYNSPLHF
12,TRBJ1-5,medium-sized,TRBV28,.,TGTGCCAGCAGTTCAGGACGGCAGCCCCAGCATTTT,CASSSGRQPQHF
13,TRBJ1-5,medium-sized,TRBV29-1,.,TGCAGCGTCGGGACCGCTCCGGGACAGCCCCAGCATTTT,CSVGTAPGQPQHF
10,TRBJ1-1,.,TRBV6-1,.,TGTGCCAGCAGTGAACCGACAGGCCTCTTT,CASSEPTGLF
14,TRBJ2-7,many,TRBV6-6,TRBD1,TGTGCCAGCAGGGGGACAGGGAAAGCCTACGAGCAGTACTTC,CASRGTGKAYEQYF
13,TRBJ2-2,many,TRBV3-1,.,TGTGCCAGCAGCATCACTAGTACCGGGGAGCTGTTTTTT,CASSITSTGELFF
14,TRBJ1-1,many,TRBV18,TRBD1,TGTGCCAGCTCAGAGGGACAGGGGGCCGCTGAAGCTTTCTTT,CASSEGQGAAEAFF
14,TRBJ1-1,many,TRBV7-2,.,TGTGCCAGCAGCCTCGGGAGTGGACTCACTGAAGCTTTCTTT,CASSLGSGLTEAFF
13,TRBJ2-5,many,TRBV28,.,TGTGCCAGCAGTTCCCCGGTAGGAGAGACCCAGTACTTC,CASSSPVGETQYF
15,TRBJ2-5,many,TRBV12-3/TRBV12-4,TRBD2,TGTGCCAGCAGTTCCTTAGCGGGGGGGCAAGAGACCCAGTACTTC,CASSSLAGGQETQYF